A selection of T cell receptor beta chains follows, all from one sample in a study of Ad26.COV2.S vaccination and SARS-CoV-2 variants. Repertoires were generated with immunoSEQ multiplex PCR, while TCRdb's copy carries only in-frame clones and drops some. This table holds about 680,000 clones, more than 70% found once. This sample comprised peripheral blood, obtained in a trial of Ad26.COV2.S vaccine versus placebo. These receptors originate from a person between 18 and 65 years old who received the Ad26.COV2.S COVID-19 vaccine or a placebo. CDR3s include the opening cysteine and the closing phenylalanine or tryptophan.

j_call	v_call	cdr3_aa
TRBJ1-2	TRBV7-2	CASSLESYYGYTF
TRBJ2-5	TRBV27	CASSLYTAGRRETQYF
TRBJ1-1	TRBV5-5	CASSLMGMNTEAFF
TRBJ2-3	TRBV9	CASSPRGARTDTQYF
TRBJ1-4	TRBV3-1/TRBV3-2	CASSQTGRTNEKLFF
TRBJ2-5	TRBV5-4	CASSPLGGGRETQYF
TRBJ1-2	TRBV19	CASITSVYGYTF
TRBJ2-2	TRBV10-3	CAISIGTGVGTGELFF
TRBJ1-5	TRBV2	CASSGQGIQPQHF
TRBJ2-5	TRBV19	CASSSRGGETQYF
TRBJ1-2	TRBV30	CAWSSFFYGYTF
TRBJ1-6	TRBV19	CASSQWSYNSPLHF
TRBJ2-7	TRBV6-1	CASSEAPTYEQYF
TRBJ1-6	TRBV18	CASSETGQGSPLHF
TRBJ2-7	TRBV3-1/TRBV3-2	CASSSGTGGAEQYF
TRBJ2-3	TRBV7-9	CASSPGQSSTDTQYF
TRBJ2-3	TRBV18	CASSQSGTDTQYF
TRBJ1-1	TRBV2	CASSEASQRAGPEAFF
TRBJ1-1	TRBV19	CASSIDHGGGTEAFF
TRBJ2-1	TRBV5-4	CASSPSTLSSYNEQFF
TRBJ1-3	TRBV6-6	CASSYDSRRFGNTIYF
TRBJ2-1	TRBV18	CASSLGLASYNEQFF
TRBJ1-2	TRBV18	CASSQGQAFYGYTF
TRBJ2-7	TRBV27	CASSLFGTWGEQYF
TRBJ1-1	TRBV7-9	CASSQVLGIGTEAFF
TRBJ1-6	TRBV5-3	CARSWSGTGYSSYNSPLHF
TRBJ2-1	TRBV5-1	CASSLGGTQSSYNEQFF
TRBJ2-3	TRBV3-1/TRBV3-2	CASSQGGGHRSDTQYF
TRBJ2-7	TRBV29-1	CSVGAGPSYEQYF
TRBJ1-5	TRBV3-1/TRBV3-2	CASSPDRERQPQHF
TRBJ2-7	TRBV5-4	CATERRGNYEQYF